The clone carrying this TCR beta chain was seen only once. Germline loops: CDR1 SGHRS, CDR2 YFSETQ. V lost 4 bases, J lost 3 bases, and 5 bases stayed unmatched. This CDR3 is built from 15 residues. This entry is derived from a study of blood T cell repertoires in COVID-19. The data were produced by immunoSEQ multiplex PCR, yet TCRdb's version contains in-frame clones alone and is incomplete. The sample shows approximately 100,000 clones, 89% of them seen only once. The sequencing input was peripheral blood. The clonotype comes from a woman older than 75 in a cohort sampled during active COVID-19. V usage is TRBV5-1 and J usage is TRBJ2-1; TRBD1 matches 9 bases. DNA for the CDR3: TGCGCCAGCAGCCAGGGACAGGGAAACTACAATGAGCAGTTCTTC. It specifies CASSQGQGNYNEQFF.